This is a list of T cell receptor beta chains from one sample in a study of cytomegalovirus exposure and HLA in healthy donors. Clones were read by immunoSEQ multiplex PCR, and TCRdb kept only the in-frame ones, dropping some. The repertoire holds roughly 150,000 clones, with approximately 96% as singletons. Sequenced material: PBMCs. Receptors were obtained from a woman between 18 and 29 years old in good health and CMV-seronegative. Both conserved end residues are part of each CDR3. The D gene is left open where the match is weak. The listing skips clone size in some rows; elsewhere it reads once, few, many or a size class.

>TRBV18|TRBJ2-7|.|.
TGTGCCAGCTCACCACCACAGGCGACTGCCTACGAGCAGTACTTC
CASSPPQATAYEQYF
>TRBV5-1|TRBJ2-2|TRBD1|.
TGCGCCAGCAGCTGGTTACAGGGGGCGGAGACCGGGGAGCTGTTTTTT
CASSWLQGAETGELFF
>TRBV29-1|TRBJ2-1|TRBD1|.
TGCAGCGTTCGAAACAGGGGTTTCGATGAGCAGTTCTTC
CSVRNRGFDEQFF
>TRBV7-2|TRBJ2-7|TRBD1|.
TGTGCCAGCAGCTTAGGCACCGGGACAGGGCATCACGAGCAGTACTTC
CASSLGTGTGHHEQYF
>TRBV7-9|TRBJ1-2|.|.
TGTGCCAGCAGTGGACAGAACTATGGCTACACCTTC
CASSGQNYGYTF
>TRBV19|TRBJ1-2|TRBD1|.
TGTGCCAGTAGTAGGACAGGGTCTAACTATGGCTACACCTTC
CASSRTGSNYGYTF
>TRBV29-1|TRBJ2-3|.|once
TGCAGCGTTACACCTAGCGCCCGCACAGATACGCAGTATTTT
CSVTPSARTDTQYF
>TRBV2|TRBJ1-2|.|once
TGTGCCAGCCTCACAGAACAGAGGGACTATGGCTACACCTTC
CASLTEQRDYGYTF
>TRBV6-5|TRBJ1-3|TRBD1|.
TGTGCCAGCAGTTCATACGACAGGGCGTTGGGTAACACCATATATTTT
CASSSYDRALGNTIYF
>TRBV6-5|TRBJ2-7|TRBD1|.
TGTGCCAGCAGTTCTGGGACAGGGTTCTACGAGCAGTACTTC
CASSSGTGFYEQYF
>TRBV18|TRBJ2-1|TRBD2|.
TGTGCCAGCTCACCGTCGGGGGGTGAGCAGTTCTTC
CASSPSGGEQFF